The sequence of this T cell receptor (beta chain) was determined in a study of blood T cell repertoires in COVID-19. About the research overall: Sites across the United States, Italy and Spain contributed samples from acute and convalescent COVID-19.

In the study's own analysis: Amplification with reference gene primers provided the estimates of nucleated cell counts. TCRdb keeps only in-frame clones here, not all; method: immunoSEQ multiplex PCR. V and J calls and clone size are those listed in that table; D and trimming were worked out from the DNA. Of roughly 63,000 clones in the sample, about 90% were seen once. Losses at the gene ends were 0 bases for V and 1 base for J; bases not matched to a gene: 0. The CDR3 sequence is 14 residues long. Germline-derived CDR1 and CDR2 are SGHDT and YYEEEE. Sequencing was carried out using peripheral blood. The rearrangement uses TRBV5-6 and TRBJ1-1; 7 bases map to TRBD1. The source is a woman in her forties or fifties with active or convalescent COVID-19. In nucleotides, the CDR3 is TGTGCCAGCAGCTTGGGGACAGGGAACACTGAAGCTTTCTTT. Its translation: CASSLGTGNTEAFF. The variable domain in full, completed from reference TRBV5-6 and TRBJ1-1, reads DAGVTQSPTHLIKTRGQQVTLRCSPKSGHDTVSWYQQALGQGPQFIFQYYEEEERQRGNFPDRFSGHQFPNYSSELNVNALLLGDSALYLCASSLGTGNTEAFFGQGTRLTVV.